This TCR beta chain stems from a study of T cells in Graves' hyperthyroidism and ophthalmopathy. About the research overall: Peripheral blood was taken when the disease was first diagnosed, before any treatment began. Broader study findings: In the blood, most expanded thyroid clonotypes above 0.001 appeared as well.

Amplification targeted TCR beta CDR3 regions from RNA transcripts. Researchers ran a first-round RT-PCR on the TCR CDR3 using the HTBI primer set. TCRdb recomputed calls from the multiplex PCR reads with MiXCR, one row per CDR3 protein. The sample shows approximately 220,000 distinct CDR3 sequences, around 16% of them seen only once. The V end was cut by 3 bases, the J end by 5 bases, with 13 bases between. This CDR3 is built from 13 residues. The germline V gene has CDR1 GTSNPN and CDR2 SVGIG (reference sequence). This clonotype was picked up many times. What it binds is not known. Uncontrolled infection, other autoimmune disease, pregnancy or lactation disqualified patients from enrolment. PBMCs were obtained from approximately 10 ml fresh peripheral blood.

The sample consisted of blood. This receptor was obtained from a middle-aged man with Graves' hyperthyroidism. J is TRBJ1-1 and V is TRBV30, with a weak D call TRBD1 (6 bases). The CDR3 DNA reads as TGTGCCTGGAGCGGGGGCTCGGGGACTGAAGCTTTCTTT. Translation: CAWSGGSGTEAFF.